The rows below give T cell receptor beta chains drawn from one sample of a study of beta chain features in type 1 diabetes. Profiling relied on immunoSEQ multiplex PCR, and the TCRdb table lists in-frame clones only, not all of them. The profile covers fewer than 650,000 clones, with about 14% appearing a single time and around 0.1% taken by the ten largest. Sequencing used naive CD4+ T cells from blood. The source is a man between 18 and 35 years old in good health. The CDR3 runs from the conserved cysteine through the conserved F or W. Each record gives: V gene, J gene, D gene, CDR3 protein. The D gene is left open where the match is weak.

>TRBV29-1|TRBJ2-7|-
CSVETGKSYEQYF
>TRBV5-1|TRBJ1-1|-
CASSLSARPNTEAFF
>TRBV4-3|TRBJ1-6|TRBD1
CASSQGGQGGNSPLHF
>TRBV7-6|TRBJ2-7|-
CASSIYEQYF
>TRBV15|TRBJ2-7|-
CATSRGLPPYYEQYF
>TRBV13|TRBJ2-1|TRBD2
CASSPKTSGSGWNEQFF
>TRBV13|TRBJ1-2|TRBD1
CASSSARQGGRGYTF
>TRBV25-1|TRBJ2-1|-
CASSEPNNEQFF
>TRBV7-2|TRBJ2-1|TRBD2
CASSLEGREGLEQFF
>TRBV10-3|TRBJ1-1|TRBD1
CAIRRQGMANTEAFF
>TRBV6-1|TRBJ1-2|-
CASSEAAAYGYTF
>TRBV5-1|TRBJ2-3|TRBD2
CASSRRTSGGADTQYF
>TRBV7-3|TRBJ2-3|-
CASSIEGSGTDTQYF
>TRBV18|TRBJ2-7|-
CASSPSGHPSYEQYF
>TRBV28|TRBJ1-5|-
CASSLVGGDSGNQPQHF
>TRBV23-1|-|TRBD1
CASRLGGSTSGTYEQYF